Here is one T cell receptor (beta chain) with its context. Its recognized antigen is unknown. Qualities for individual bases were not recorded, and no much larger clone is one base off. These data originate in a study of T cell responses to AZD1222 COVID-19 vaccine (dated by TCRdb to about 2021). Context from the whole study: AZD1222 recipients given second doses at about 4 weeks or at about 12 weeks were pooled, since spike-specific TCR depth and breadth were not found to differ between the two schedules. A total of just over 230 trial participants underwent TCR sequencing, of whom about 210 had received two doses of AZD1222 and roughly 26 had received two doses of the MenACWY control vaccine. Enrollment into the trials was organized by age into subgroups of 18-55, 56-69 and 70-plus years, and those subgroups contained approximately 150, 30 and 60 TCR-sequenced participants, respectively.

Overall results and qualifications from the work: Vaccine-associated CD4 TCRs spanned the whole spike protein, with dominant responses in regions 160-218 and 743-854. Participants were mostly white British and included more females than males, and it was suggested by the authors that clonal diversity may have been underestimated. Conclusions about previously exposed vaccinees are limited because only six or seven AZD1222 recipients were SARS-CoV-2 seropositive at baseline. Reportedly, close to half of the unique spike-specific TCRs recognized epitopes lying outside the regions that are mutated in the B.1.351 and B.1.1.7 variants. No day 14 peak-response samples were available, so repertoires were characterized only after the peak T cell response. A significant rise in spike-specific TCR breadth and depth was observed after two AZD1222 doses relative to day 0 and relative to MenACWY recipients. The 56-69-year group was small, and its depth increase did not reach significance, likely because of low power.

From the germline V gene, CDR1 is MDHEN and CDR2 is SYDVKM. The CDR3 numbers 16 residues from cysteine through phenylalanine. Left in the record is the CDR3 DNA by itself, 48 bases read in frame from the first base. V is cut by 4 bases and J by 0 bases, and the space between the germline ends is 13 bases. The CDR3 regions of human TCRbeta chains were analyzed by immunosequencing. On the study's bioinformatics: Repertoire TCRs were matched against a reference library of SARS-CoV-2-specific TCRs generated with the MIRA antigen-specificity platform. Breadth was defined as the fraction of unique TCRs that were SARS-CoV-2-associated. Depth was defined as the fraction of total T cells that were SARS-CoV-2-associated. Using the MIRA data, each spike-specific TCR was mapped to the spike region that the TCR reacts to and placed in a CD4 or CD8 class. Log10-transformed breadth and depth values were compared by one-way ANOVA with Sidak's multiple comparisons tests. Not all clones reach the TCRdb copy of this immuneACCESS table, which keeps in-frame sequences only. Checked studies attribute under half of the gap to unresolved V genes and leave the rest unexplained. V, J and clone size are taken as reported in that table, and D and trimming were inferred from the DNA itself. The sample table lists more than 110,000 clones, 80% to 90% of them with a count of one. Of the sample, around 8% falls within the top ten clones.

The time point label, read with the paper, signifies: baseline before first vaccination. Vaccinee samples came from UK trials COV001 and COV002, including a single-blind randomized controlled phase 2/3 trial of AZD1222 (ChAdOx1 nCoV-19) in healthy adults. Trial participant PBMC samples were collected at day 0 and day 28 after the second dose for TCRbeta chain sequencing. Source: peripheral blood, taken on day 0 of AZD1222 vaccination. The clonotype comes from an adult in good health. Rearrangement joined TRBV28 to TRBJ2-1; a weak D assignment points to TRBD2 (5 bases agree). The nucleotide sequence is TGTGCCAGCAGTTCCCTAGCCGGTAGCTCCTACAATGAGCAGTTCTTC. It translates as CASSSLAGSSYNEQFF.